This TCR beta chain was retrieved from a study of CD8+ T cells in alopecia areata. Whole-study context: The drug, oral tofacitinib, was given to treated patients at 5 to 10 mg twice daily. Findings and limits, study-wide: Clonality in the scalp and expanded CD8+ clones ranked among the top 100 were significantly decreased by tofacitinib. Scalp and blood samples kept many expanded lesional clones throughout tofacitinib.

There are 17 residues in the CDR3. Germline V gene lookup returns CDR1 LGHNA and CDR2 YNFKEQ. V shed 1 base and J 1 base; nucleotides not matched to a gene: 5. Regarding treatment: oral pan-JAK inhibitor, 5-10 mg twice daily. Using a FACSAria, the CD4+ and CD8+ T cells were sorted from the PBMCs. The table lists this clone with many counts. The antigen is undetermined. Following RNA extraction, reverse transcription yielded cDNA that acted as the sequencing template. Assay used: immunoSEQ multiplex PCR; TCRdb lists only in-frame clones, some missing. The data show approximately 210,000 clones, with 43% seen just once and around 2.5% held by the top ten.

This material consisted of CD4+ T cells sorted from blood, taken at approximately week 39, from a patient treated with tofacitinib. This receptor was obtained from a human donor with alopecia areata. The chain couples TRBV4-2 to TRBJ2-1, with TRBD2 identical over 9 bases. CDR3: CASSQVALAGSYNEQFF. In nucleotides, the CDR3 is TGTGCCAGCAGCCAAGTGGCCCTAGCGGGGTCCTACAATGAGCAGTTCTTC.